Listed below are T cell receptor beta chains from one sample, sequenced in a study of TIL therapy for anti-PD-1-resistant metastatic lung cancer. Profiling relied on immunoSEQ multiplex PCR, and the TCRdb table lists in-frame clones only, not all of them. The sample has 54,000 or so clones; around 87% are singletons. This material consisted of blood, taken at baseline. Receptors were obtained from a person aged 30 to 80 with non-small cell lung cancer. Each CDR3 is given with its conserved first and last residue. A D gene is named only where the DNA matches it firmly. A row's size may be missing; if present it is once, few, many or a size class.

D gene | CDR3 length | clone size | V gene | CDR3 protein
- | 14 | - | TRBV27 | CASSPIAGNTEAFF
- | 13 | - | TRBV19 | CASSPTGINEQFF
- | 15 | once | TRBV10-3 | CAISPYRDNSYEQYF
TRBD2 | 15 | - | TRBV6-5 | CASRKRTSGGDEQFF
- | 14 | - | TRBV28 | CASSDGQSYNEQFF
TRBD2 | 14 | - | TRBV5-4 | CASSLGTMKETQYF
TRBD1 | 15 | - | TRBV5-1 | CASSPGTGVSYEQYF
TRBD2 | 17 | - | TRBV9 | CASSVGKRGGRTDTQYF
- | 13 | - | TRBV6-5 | CASSYSSTDTQYF
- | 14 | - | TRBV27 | CASSSTDTAYEQYF
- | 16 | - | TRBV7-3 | CASSHPELAPPYEQYF
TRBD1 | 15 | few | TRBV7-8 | CASSLRDRGNQPQHF
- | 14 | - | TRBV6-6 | CASSYSQDNSPLHF
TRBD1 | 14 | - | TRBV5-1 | CASSFRTGWETQYF
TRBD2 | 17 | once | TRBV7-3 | CASSLPLAGEGTDTQYF
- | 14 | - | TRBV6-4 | CASSKGAGGEEQFF
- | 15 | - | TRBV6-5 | CASSSPGQGTEKLFF
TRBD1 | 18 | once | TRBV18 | CASSPIAGTGGFGYGYTF
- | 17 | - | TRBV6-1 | CASSEEKSWGGDEKLFF
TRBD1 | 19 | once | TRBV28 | CASSSGPGQDQGFTDTQYF
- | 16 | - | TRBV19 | CASSIDLFESNTEAFF
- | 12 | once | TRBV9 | CASSYGDYEQYF
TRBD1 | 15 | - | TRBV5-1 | CASSFGDRGPTEAFF
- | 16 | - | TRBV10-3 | CAMSDPGQGGSYEQYF
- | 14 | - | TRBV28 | CASSLLLGNQPQHF
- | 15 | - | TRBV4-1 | CASSQEGKRNQPQHF
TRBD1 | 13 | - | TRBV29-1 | CSATTGANYGYTF
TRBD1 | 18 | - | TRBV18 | CASSPIVSTGGLTDTQYF
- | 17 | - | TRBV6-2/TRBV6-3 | CASSYGGLRTTDNEQFF
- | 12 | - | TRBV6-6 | CASSYSSTVYTF
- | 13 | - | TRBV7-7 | CASSRLGTDTQYF
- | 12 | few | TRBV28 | CASSLIGETQYF
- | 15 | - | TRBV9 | CASSAQDSSTDTQYF
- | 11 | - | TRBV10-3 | CAISGGGEQYF
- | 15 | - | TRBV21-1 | CASAQTGSIFYGYTF